This T cell receptor (beta chain) was captured in a study of T cells in Graves' hyperthyroidism and ophthalmopathy. RNA transcripts gave rise to amplified TCR beta CDR3 regions. A first-round RT-PCR of the TCR CDR3 used the HTBI primer set. One entry per CDR3 protein results from TCRdb running MiXCR on the multiplex PCR reads. The data hold 350,000 or so distinct CDR3 sequences, with roughly a sixth observed a single time. Per the germline V gene, CDR1 is MGHRA and CDR2 is YSYEKL. This CDR3 is 16 amino acids long. V trimming: 0 bases; J trimming: 4 bases; junction bases outside the gene matches: 8. Only a few counts were recorded for this clonotype.

Source material: blood. The rearrangement joins TRBV4-1 to TRBJ1-2, with TRBD1 matching over 7 bases. This receptor was identified in a woman in her thirties with Graves' hyperthyroidism that later progressed to Graves' ophthalmopathy. The CDR3 loop reads CASSQDRRDRFYGYTF. CDR3 coding DNA: TGCGCCAGCAGCCAAGATCGGCGGGACAGATTCTATGGCTACACCTTC.